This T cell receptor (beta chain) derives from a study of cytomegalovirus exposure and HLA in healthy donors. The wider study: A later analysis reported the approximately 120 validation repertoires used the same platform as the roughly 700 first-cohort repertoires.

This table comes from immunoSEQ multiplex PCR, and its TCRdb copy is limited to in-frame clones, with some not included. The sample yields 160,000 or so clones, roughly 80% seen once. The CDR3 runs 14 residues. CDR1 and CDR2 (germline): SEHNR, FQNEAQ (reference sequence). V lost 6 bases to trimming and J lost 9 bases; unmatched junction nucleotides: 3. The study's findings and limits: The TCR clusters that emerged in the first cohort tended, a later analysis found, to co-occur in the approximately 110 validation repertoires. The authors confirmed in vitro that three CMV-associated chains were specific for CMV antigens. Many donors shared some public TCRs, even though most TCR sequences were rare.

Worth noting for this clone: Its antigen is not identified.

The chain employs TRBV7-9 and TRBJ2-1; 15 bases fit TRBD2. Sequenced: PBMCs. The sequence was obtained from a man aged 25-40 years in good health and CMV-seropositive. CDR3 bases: TGTGCCAGCAGGGGACTAGCGGGGGGAGGTGAGCAGTTCTTC. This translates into CASRGLAGGGEQFF.